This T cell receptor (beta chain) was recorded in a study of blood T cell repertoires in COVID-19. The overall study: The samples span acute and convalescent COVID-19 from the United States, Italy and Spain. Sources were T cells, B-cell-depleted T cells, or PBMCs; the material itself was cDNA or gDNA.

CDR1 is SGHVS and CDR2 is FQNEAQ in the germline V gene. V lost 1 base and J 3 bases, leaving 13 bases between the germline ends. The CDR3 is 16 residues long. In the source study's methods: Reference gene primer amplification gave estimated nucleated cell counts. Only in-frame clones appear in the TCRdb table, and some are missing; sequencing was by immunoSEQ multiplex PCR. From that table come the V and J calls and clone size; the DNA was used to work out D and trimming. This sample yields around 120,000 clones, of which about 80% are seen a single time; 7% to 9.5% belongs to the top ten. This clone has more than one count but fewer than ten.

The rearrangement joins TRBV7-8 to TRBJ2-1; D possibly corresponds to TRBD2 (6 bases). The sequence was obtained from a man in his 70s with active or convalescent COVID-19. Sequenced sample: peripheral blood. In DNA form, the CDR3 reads TGTGCCAGCAGCTTAGTAGGAGGGAGCGGCTACAATGAGCAGTTCTTC. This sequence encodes CASSLVGGSGYNEQFF. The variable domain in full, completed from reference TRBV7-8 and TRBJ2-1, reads GAGVSQSPRYKVAKRGQDVALRCDPISGHVSLFWYQQALGQGPEFLTYFQNEAQLDKSGLPSDRFFAERPEGSVSTLKIQRTQQEDSAVYLCASSLVGGSGYNEQFFGPGTRLTVL.